This T cell receptor (beta chain) is from a study of T cell responses to AZD1222 COVID-19 vaccine. Overall study results and limits: Unmutated variant regions are reportedly the target of nearly half of TCRs that are spike-specific.

Clones were sequenced by immunoSEQ multiplex PCR, and TCRdb holds only the in-frame ones, with some missing. The data hold about 120,000 clones, with more than 85% observed a single time. As to this clone: What it recognizes is unknown.

Germline CDR1 is SGHAT and CDR2 is FQNNGV. The ends were cut back, 1 base at V and 7 bases at J, with 15 bases in the middle. This CDR3 spans 15 amino acids. The chain links TRBV11-2 to TRBJ2-3, with D possibly matching TRBD1 (6 bases). The receptor was isolated from an adult in good health. Sequenced material: peripheral blood, taken on day 0 of AZD1222 vaccination. The CDR3 is CASSLADGQFNTQYF. The DNA for the CDR3 is TGTGCCAGCAGCTTAGCCGATGGACAGTTCAATACGCAGTATTTT.